These 11 T cell receptor beta chains were sequenced from one sample in a study of vaccination and CD4 T cells after COVID-19. An Oncomine TCR Beta short-read assay was used to sequence the DNA from cultured CD4+ T cells. TCRdb reprocessed the PCR reads with MiXCR, giving one entry per CDR3 protein. This sample has roughly 13,000 distinct CDR3 sequences; 40% to 60% occur once, and the top ten carry 10%. The sample's treatment: roughly 11-day PBMC culture with coronavirus spike peptide pools or control peptides (ViraFEST assay). Antigens of these TCRs are unknown. This sample comprised CD4+ T cells from blood, cultured in vitro, obtained before SARS-CoV-2 vaccination. These receptors came from a human donor who had recovered from COVID-19.

The genes are TRBV10-3 and TRBJ1-6; no definite D call. V was cut by 2 bases and J by 5 bases, with 7 bases left in between. Germline CDR1 and CDR2: ENHRY and SYGVKD. The CDR3 extends over 14 amino acids. The CDR3 sequence is CAISETHDNSPLHF. CDR3 sequence (DNA): TGTGCCATCAGTGAGACACACGATAATTCACCCCTCCACTTT.

This sequence joins TRBV6-1 and TRBJ2-7; D may match TRBD1 or TRBD2 (5 bases each). Per germline, CDR1 MNHNS and CDR2 SASEGT. This CDR3 contains 16 residues. Trimming pared 6 bases from V and 5 bases from J, leaving 23 bases between. The CDR3 protein is CASRSAFGGPRNEQYF. The CDR3 DNA sequence: TGTGCCAGCAGATCTGCTTTTGGGGGACCAAGGAACGAGCAGTACTTC.

This clonotype appeared a few times. This rearrangement joins TRBV6-1 to TRBJ2-3, with 10 positions matching TRBD2. The germline V gene has CDR1 MNHNS and CDR2 SASEGT. The V and J ends lost 4 bases and 6 bases, in that order; junction bases with no gene match: 4. This CDR3 is built from 14 residues. The CDR3, as DNA: TGTGCCAGCAGTGCCGCAGCGGGGGGGGATACGCAGTATTTT. It is translated as CASSAAAGGDTQYF.

The chain is built from TRBV7-2 and TRBJ2-7; no clear D. Trimming pared 2 bases from V and 0 bases from J, leaving 5 bases between. The germline CDR1 and CDR2 sequences are SGHTA and FQGNSA. The CDR3 is made up of 13 amino acids. CDR3 sequence reads: CASSLRNSYEQYF. The CDR3 nucleotides read TGTGCCAGCAGCTTAAGGAACTCCTACGAGCAGTACTTC. Full variable domain (missing parts from reference TRBV7-2 and TRBJ2-7): GAGVSQSPSNKVTEKGKDVELRCDPISGHTALYWYRQSLGQGLEFLIYFQGNSAPDKSGLPSDRFSAERTGGSVSTLTIQRTQQEDSAVYLCASSLRNSYEQYFGPGTRLTVT.

V gene TRBV11-2 combines with J gene TRBJ1-2, with D unclear. Germline CDR1 and CDR2: SGHAT and FQNNGV. V lost 9 bases to trimming and J lost 4 bases, with 12 bases between them. This CDR3 region has 12 residues. The CDR3 DNA reads as TGTGCCAGTACTCGTATTGGCTATGGCTACACCTTC. This codes for CASTRIGYGYTF.

The V gene is TRBV28, the J gene TRBJ1-5; TRBD1 agrees at 8 bases. Germline trimming cut 6 bases from V and 7 bases from J; bases unmatched to any gene: 11. The CDR3 runs 15 residues. CDR1 is MDHEN and CDR2 is SYDVKM in the germline V gene. The CDR3 bases are TGTGCCAGCAGATACCTGGGACAGGTCGACCAGCCCCAGCATTTT. This encodes CASRYLGQVDQPQHF.

V gene TRBV7-3 combines with J gene TRBJ1-1, with unresolved D. V was clipped by 5 bases and J by 8 bases, with 15 bases between them. This CDR3 contains 13 residues. CDR1 and CDR2 (germline): SGHTA, FQGTGA. CDR3 sequence (DNA): TGTGCCAGCAGCCTAAAAGTCGACGAAGAAGCTTTCTTT. Its translation: CASSLKVDEEAFF.

The chain combines TRBV20-1 with TRBJ2-1; 12 bases line up with TRBD2. V lost 3 bases to trimming and J lost 8 bases; unmatched junction nucleotides: 11. The CDR3 is 16 amino acids. Per germline, CDR1 DFQATT and CDR2 SNEGSKA (reference sequence). CDR3 amino acids: CSARVRRTSGKDEQFF. The CDR3 nucleotides are TGCAGTGCTAGGGTACGTAGGACTAGCGGGAAGGATGAGCAGTTCTTC.

The chain employs TRBV7-8 and TRBJ2-5, with 8 positions matching TRBD1. CDR3 length: 14 amino acids. V shed 4 bases, J shed 2 bases, and the junction held 3 bases outside the gene matches. CDR1 and CDR2 (germline): SGHVS, FQNEAQ. The CDR3 sequence is CASSSRTGQETQYF. The CDR3 nucleotides are TGTGCCAGCAGCTCACGGACAGGGCAAGAGACCCAGTACTTC.

This clonotype has more than one count but fewer than ten. V is TRBV19 and J is TRBJ2-3; D is perhaps TRBD2 (6 bases). This CDR3 has 15 amino acids. Germline assignment: CDR1 LNHDA and CDR2 SQIVND (reference sequence). V lost 5 bases and J lost 2, with 14 bases in between. As DNA, the CDR3 is TGTGCCAGTAGTGGTGGGACTGCGACCACAGATACGCAGTATTTT. It encodes CASSGGTATTDTQYF.

This chain links TRBV28 with TRBJ1-5, with 7 bases aligning to TRBD1. The CDR3 loop spans 15 amino acids. The V gene end was trimmed by 6 bases and the J gene end by 4 bases; junction bases not matched to a gene: 9. Germline lookup yields CDR1 MDHEN and CDR2 SYDVKM. The CDR3 spells CASRDHRGLNQPQHF. Written as DNA, the CDR3 is TGTGCCAGCAGAGATCACAGGGGTCTAAATCAGCCCCAGCATTTT.